A selection of T cell receptor beta chains follows, all from one sample in a study of cytomegalovirus exposure and HLA in healthy donors. Method: immunoSEQ multiplex PCR; TCRdb's copy keeps in-frame clones and lacks some. The data show 130,000 or so clones, around 65% seen once. Sequencing used PBMCs. The receptor source for this set is a male donor in good health and CMV-seronegative. Each CDR3 is given with its conserved first and last residue.

TRBJ2-6	TRBV30	CAWSGGGSSGANVLTF
TRBJ1-1	TRBV6-6	CASSYSGGDNTEAFF
TRBJ1-1	TRBV7-2	CASSPRQELNTEAFF
TRBJ2-3	TRBV5-1	CASSLKLAGVSTDTQYF
TRBJ2-2	TRBV7-2	CASSLGGGNTGELFF
TRBJ1-1	TRBV6-6	CASSYSRQNTEAFF
TRBJ2-1	TRBV28	CASSRPVTSEQFF
TRBJ1-2	TRBV7-9	CASSDSRDTYYTF
TRBJ2-3	TRBV25-1	CASSEQRGVTDTQYF
TRBJ1-4	TRBV7-9	CASSLDRAGEKLFF
TRBJ1-4	TRBV7-9	CASSFQLQDEKLFF
TRBJ2-3	TRBV29-1	CSSGGTVSTDTQYF
TRBJ1-1	TRBV5-6	CASRTTRNTEAFF
TRBJ1-1	TRBV6-5	CASTGGGYPEAFF
TRBJ1-4	TRBV7-2	CASSFPGQGPENEKLFF
TRBJ1-5	TRBV7-8	CASSRGRGVHQPQHF
TRBJ1-2	TRBV6-4	CASSDSPAPPSGGYTF